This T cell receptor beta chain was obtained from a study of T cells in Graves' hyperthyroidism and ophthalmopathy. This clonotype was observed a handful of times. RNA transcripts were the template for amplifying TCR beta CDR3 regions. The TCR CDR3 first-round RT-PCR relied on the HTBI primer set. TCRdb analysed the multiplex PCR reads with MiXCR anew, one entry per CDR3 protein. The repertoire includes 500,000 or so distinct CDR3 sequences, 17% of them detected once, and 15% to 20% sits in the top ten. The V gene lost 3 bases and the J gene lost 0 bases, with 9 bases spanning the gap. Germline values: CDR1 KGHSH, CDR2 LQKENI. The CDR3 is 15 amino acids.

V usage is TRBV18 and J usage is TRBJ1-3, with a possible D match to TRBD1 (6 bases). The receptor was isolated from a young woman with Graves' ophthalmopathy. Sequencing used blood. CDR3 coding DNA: TGTGCCAGCTCACCGGGGGCGGCCTCTGGAAACACCATATATTTT. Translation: CASSPGAASGNTIYF.